This T cell receptor beta chain was observed in a study of T cell responses to AZD1222 COVID-19 vaccine (dated by TCRdb to about 2021). About the study as a whole: AZD1222 recipients with second doses at about 4 weeks or about 12 weeks were pooled, because spike-specific TCR depth and breadth did not differ between schedules. Enrollment into the trials was organized by age into subgroups of 18-55, 56-69 and 70-plus years, and those subgroups contained approximately 160, 26 and 62 TCR-sequenced participants, respectively. A total of 230 to 250 trial participants underwent TCR sequencing, of whom under 220 had received two doses of AZD1222 and approximately 26 had received two doses of the MenACWY control vaccine.

The CDR3 regions of human TCRbeta chains were analyzed by immunosequencing. Concerning the study's data processing: TCRs in the repertoires were matched against a reference library of SARS-CoV-2-specific TCRs that had been generated with the MIRA antigen-specificity platform. Breadth was defined as the fraction of unique TCRs that were SARS-CoV-2-associated, and depth was defined as the fraction of total T cells that were SARS-CoV-2-associated. Using the MIRA data, each spike-specific TCR was assigned both to the spike region to which the TCR was reactive and to a CD4 or CD8 class. Log10-transformed breadth and depth values were compared by one-way ANOVA with Sidak's multiple comparisons tests. TCRdb mirrors the immuneACCESS table, restricted to in-frame sequences. Some clones are absent from its copies; in checked studies, under half trace to an unresolved V gene, and the reason for the others is unknown. V and J calls and clone size follow that table, whereas D and trimming were derived from the DNA. This sample lists under 95,000 clones; about 92% were detected once. Together, the top ten hold about 3% of the sample.

With regard to this clone: Its antigen is not yet known. Base quality data are lacking; no much larger clone is found one base away.

Taken from the germline V gene, the CDR1 and CDR2 loops are MNHEY and SVGAGI. V drops 4 bases and J drops 0 bases, leaving 7 bases in between. Spanning cysteine to phenylalanine, the CDR3 consists of 13 amino acids. Only CDR3 DNA remains: 39 bases, in frame from the first base. The time point label here, explained by the study, means: baseline before first vaccination. Samples from vaccinated people were obtained from the UK trials COV001 and COV002, which included a single-blind randomized controlled phase 2/3 trial of AZD1222 (ChAdOx1 nCoV-19) in healthy adults. Trial participant PBMC samples were collected at day 0 and day 28 after the second dose for TCRbeta chain sequencing. Overall study results and their limits: Nearly half of unique spike-specific TCRs reportedly recognized epitopes outside regions mutated in the B.1.351 and B.1.1.7 variants. No day 14 peak-response samples were available, so repertoires were characterized only after the peak T cell response. CD4 TCRs associated with the vaccine covered the entire spike protein, and the dominant responses were in regions 160-218 and 743-854. Conclusions about previously exposed vaccinees are limited, since just six AZD1222 recipients were seropositive for SARS-CoV-2 at baseline. Participants were mostly white British and included more females than males, and it was suggested by the authors that clonal diversity may have been underestimated. A significant rise in spike-specific TCR breadth and depth was observed after two AZD1222 doses relative to day 0 and relative to MenACWY recipients. The 56-69-year group was small, and its depth increase did not reach significance, likely because of low power.

The sequence is built from TRBV6-5 and TRBJ2-7; the best D guess is TRBD2, with 5 bases matching. The sequence was collected from an adult in good health. The material was peripheral blood, obtained on day 0 of AZD1222 vaccination. The nucleotides read TGTGCCAGCAGTTTAGGGAGCTCCTACGAGCAGTACTTC. Its coded protein is CASSLGSSYEQYF.